The clone carrying this T cell receptor beta chain turned up a few times. The antigen is undetermined. As to time point: newly diagnosed GD, antithyroid drugs for less than 3 months. RNA from PBMCs was the source of the TCR library. Doctors identified Graves' disease using the American Thyroid Association guidelines. Germline lookup yields CDR1 DFQATT and CDR2 SNEGSKA (reference sequence). CDR3 size: 13 residues. Trimming stripped 7 bases from V and 4 bases from J, with 13 bases between. Building of the TCR beta libraries involved iRepertoire HTBI primers and Arm-PCR of CDR3 regions. One entry per CDR3 protein, called by TCRdb with MiXCR from the multiplex PCR reads. The table includes fewer than 550,000 distinct CDR3 sequences, more than 15% detected once. This record belongs to a study of regulatory T cells in long-lasting Graves disease. Findings and caveats of the study: Owing to a sample size that was small, accuracy may have been reduced.

These data also formed part of another study, on T cells in Graves' hyperthyroidism and ophthalmopathy. That report adds: HTBI primers drove first-round RT-PCR of the TCR CDR3.

The rearrangement links TRBV20-1 to TRBJ2-2, with D possibly TRBD2 on 6 matching bases. The sequences come from peripheral blood mononuclear cells (PBMCs), collected at new diagnosis, from a patient treated with antithyroid drugs. The receptor was isolated from a woman aged 35-60 years with Graves disease. The CDR3 region has the DNA TGCAGTGGGTCGACTAGTAGCACCGGGGAGCTGTTTTTT. Its protein is CSGSTSSTGELFF.